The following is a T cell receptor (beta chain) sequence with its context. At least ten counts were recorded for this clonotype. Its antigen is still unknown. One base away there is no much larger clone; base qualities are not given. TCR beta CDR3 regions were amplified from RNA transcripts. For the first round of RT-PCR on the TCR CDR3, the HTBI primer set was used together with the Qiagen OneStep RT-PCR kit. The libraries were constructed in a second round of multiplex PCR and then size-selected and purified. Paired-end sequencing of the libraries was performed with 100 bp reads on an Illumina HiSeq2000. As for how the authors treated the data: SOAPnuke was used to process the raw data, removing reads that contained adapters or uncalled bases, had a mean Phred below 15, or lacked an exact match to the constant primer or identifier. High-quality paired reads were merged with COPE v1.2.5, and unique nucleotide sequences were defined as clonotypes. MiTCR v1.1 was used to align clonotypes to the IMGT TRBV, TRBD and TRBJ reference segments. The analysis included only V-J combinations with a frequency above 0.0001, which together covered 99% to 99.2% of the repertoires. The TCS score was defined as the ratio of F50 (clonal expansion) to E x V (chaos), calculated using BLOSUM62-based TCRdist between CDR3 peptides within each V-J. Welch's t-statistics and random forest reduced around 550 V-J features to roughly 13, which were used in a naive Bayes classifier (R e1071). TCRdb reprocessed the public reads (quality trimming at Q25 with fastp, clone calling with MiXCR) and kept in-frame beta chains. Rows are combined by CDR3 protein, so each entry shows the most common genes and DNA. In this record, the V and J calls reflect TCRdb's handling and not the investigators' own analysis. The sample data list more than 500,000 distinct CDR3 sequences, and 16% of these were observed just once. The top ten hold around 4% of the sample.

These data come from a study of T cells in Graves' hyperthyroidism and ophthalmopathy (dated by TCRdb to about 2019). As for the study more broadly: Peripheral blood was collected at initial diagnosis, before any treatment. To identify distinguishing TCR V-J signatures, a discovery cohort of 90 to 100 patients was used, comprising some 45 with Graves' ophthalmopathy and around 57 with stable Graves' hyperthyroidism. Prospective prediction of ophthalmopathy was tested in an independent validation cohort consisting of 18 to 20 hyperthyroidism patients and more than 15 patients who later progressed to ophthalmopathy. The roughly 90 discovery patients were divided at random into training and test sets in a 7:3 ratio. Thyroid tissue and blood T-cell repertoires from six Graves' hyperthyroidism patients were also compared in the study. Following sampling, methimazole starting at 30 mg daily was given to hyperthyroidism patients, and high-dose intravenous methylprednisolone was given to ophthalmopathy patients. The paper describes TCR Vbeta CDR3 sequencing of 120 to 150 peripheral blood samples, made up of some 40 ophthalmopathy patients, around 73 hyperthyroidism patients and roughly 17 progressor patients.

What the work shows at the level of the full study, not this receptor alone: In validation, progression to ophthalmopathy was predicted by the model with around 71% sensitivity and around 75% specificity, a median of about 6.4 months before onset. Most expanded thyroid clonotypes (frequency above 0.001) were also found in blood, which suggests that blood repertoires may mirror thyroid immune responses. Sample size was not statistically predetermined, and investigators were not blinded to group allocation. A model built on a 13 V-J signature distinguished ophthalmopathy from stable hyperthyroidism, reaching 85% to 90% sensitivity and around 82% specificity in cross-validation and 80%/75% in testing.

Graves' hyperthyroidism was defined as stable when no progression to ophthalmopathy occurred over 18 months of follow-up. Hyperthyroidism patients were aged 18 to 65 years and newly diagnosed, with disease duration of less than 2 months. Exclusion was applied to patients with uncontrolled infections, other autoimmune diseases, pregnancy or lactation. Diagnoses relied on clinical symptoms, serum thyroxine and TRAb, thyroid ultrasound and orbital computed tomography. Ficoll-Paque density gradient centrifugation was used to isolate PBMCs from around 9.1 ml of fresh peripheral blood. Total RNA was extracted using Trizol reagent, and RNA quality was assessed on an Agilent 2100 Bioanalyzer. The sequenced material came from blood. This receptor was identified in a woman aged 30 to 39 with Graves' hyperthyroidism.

The DNA is as follows: TGTGCCAGCAGTTTAGGAGGGAATAGCAATCAGCCCCAGCATTTT. This sequence encodes CASSLGGNSNQPQHF. The chain is made from TRBV28 and TRBJ1-5; a confident D gene designation cannot be given. CDR1 is given as MDHEN and CDR2 as SYDVKM, both from the germline V gene. V gives up 2 bases and J gives up 0 bases, and the segment between their germline ends measures 8 bases. Reading from cysteine to phenylalanine, the CDR3 counts 15 amino acids. The entry retains the CDR3 DNA only, 45 bases that are in frame from base 1.